The 17 T cell receptor beta chains reported below all come from one sample, sequenced in a study of T cell responses to AZD1222 COVID-19 vaccine. Profiling relied on immunoSEQ multiplex PCR, and the TCRdb table lists in-frame clones only, not all of them. Among fewer than 180,000 clones, less than 95% were seen once, and the ten largest hold 1.3%. Sequences were derived from peripheral blood, sampled on day 0 of AZD1222 vaccination. These TCRs come from an adult in good health.

V is TRBV2 and J is TRBJ2-7; D gene uncertain. Germline lookup yields CDR1 SNHLY and CDR2 FYNNEI. CDR3 size: 13 residues. V lost 4 bases and J 2 bases, leaving 9 bases between the germline ends. The CDR3 sequence: CASSALRAYEQYV. CDR3 in DNA: TGTGCCAGCAGTGCTCTAAGGGCCTACGAGCAGTACGTC.

V usage is TRBV7-9 and J usage is TRBJ1-1, with 8 bases that match TRBD1. V lost 1 base to trimming and J lost 5 bases; unmatched junction nucleotides: 6. The CDR3 is made up of 15 amino acids. Germline V gives CDR1 SEHNR, CDR2 FQNEAQ (reference sequence). CDR3 protein: CASSLGTGITTEAFF. The CDR3 nucleotides are TGTGCCAGCAGCTTAGGGACAGGGATTACGACTGAAGCTTTCTTT.

This clone was seen just once. The chain joins TRBV6-2 or TRBV6-3 to TRBJ2-2; tentative D call: TRBD2 (6 bases). The germline gives CDR1 MNHEY, CDR2 SVGEGT. The V and J ends lost 6 bases and 5 bases respectively, with 13 bases between them. The CDR3 is 14 amino acids. The DNA for the CDR3 is TGTGCCAGCAGCCGGCTGGGGGGAACCGGGGAGCTGTTTTTT. It translates to CASSRLGGTGELFF.

The rearrangement uses TRBV11-2 and TRBJ1-2, with 9 nucleotides matching TRBD1. J was trimmed by 2 bases and V by 5 bases; bases with no gene match: 3. Germline V CDR1 and CDR2: SGHAT, FQNNGV. The CDR3 is 14 amino acids. This chain's CDR3 is CASSPGQGNYGYTF. CDR3 DNA sequence: TGTGCCAGCAGCCCGGGACAGGGAAACTATGGCTACACCTTC. Based on the CDR3 plus reference TRBV11-2 and TRBJ1-2, the full variable domain is EAGVAQSPRYKIIEKRQSVAFWCNPISGHATLYWYQQILGQGPKLLIQFQNNGVVDDSQLPKDRFSAERLKGVDSTLKIQPAKLEDSAVYLCASSPGQGNYGYTFGSGTRLTVV.

J is TRBJ1-4 and V is TRBV5-6; D is undetermined. The germline V gene encodes CDR1 SGHDT and CDR2 YYEEEE. Deletions cut 0 bases from V and 1 base from J, with 7 bases between. This CDR3 has 15 amino acids. The CDR3 region is CASSLGGITNEKLFF. Written as DNA, the CDR3 is TGTGCCAGCAGCTTGGGGGGAATAACTAATGAAAAACTGTTTTTT.

The chain carries TRBV3-1 (or the pseudogene TRBV3-2) and TRBJ1-2; 11 bases are shared with TRBD1. There are 14 residues in the CDR3. The ends lost 4 bases at V and 3 bases at J; junction bases unmatched: 1. CDR1 and CDR2 from the germline V gene are LGHDT and YNNKEL (reference sequence). The CDR3 protein is CASSPGQGDYGYTF. CDR3 DNA sequence: TGTGCCAGCAGCCCGGGACAGGGGGACTATGGCTACACCTTC.

This chain links TRBV6-5 with TRBJ1-1, with D perhaps TRBD1 (5 bases). Germline V gene sequence: CDR1 MNHEY, CDR2 SVGAGI. The CDR3 contains 15 residues. The V and J ends lost 6 bases and 10 bases respectively, with 24 bases between them. The CDR3 protein is CASSLRGPEFGRAFF. The CDR3 DNA is TGTGCCAGCAGCTTAAGGGGACCAGAGTTTGGGAGAGCTTTCTTT.

This clone was seen more than once but under ten times. J is TRBJ2-7 and V is TRBV2; D may be TRBD2 (6 bases). With 7 bases removed from V and 4 bases from J, the gap between germline ends came to 29 bases. Germline CDR1 is SNHLY and CDR2 is FYNNEI. This CDR3 comprises 18 residues. The CDR3 DNA reads TGTGCCAGCAACGACCGCCCGCCCGACTCCGGGACTTCTTACGAGCAGTACGTC. This translates into CASNDRPPDSGTSYEQYV.

J is TRBJ2-7 and V is TRBV2, with a tentative D call TRBD2 (6 bases). Germline CDR1 SNHLY, CDR2 FYNNEI. V lost 5 bases and J lost 3, with 8 bases in between. This CDR3 spans 12 amino acids. The CDR3 spells CASSKTSYEQYV. In nucleotides, the CDR3 is TGTGCCAGCAGTAAGACTAGCTACGAGCAGTACGTC.

This chain uses TRBV28 with TRBJ1-1; no clear D gene. Trimming stripped 6 bases from V and 4 bases from J, with 9 bases between. Germline assignment: CDR1 MDHEN and CDR2 SYDVKM. The CDR3 spans 12 residues. CDR3 loop: CASREMGTEAFF. The CDR3 DNA reads as TGTGCCAGCAGAGAGATGGGCACTGAAGCTTTCTTT.

This chain joins TRBV4-2 and TRBJ2-5, with 7 bases fitting TRBD2. Germline CDR1 LGHNA, CDR2 YNFKEQ. V dropped 1 base and J dropped 2; count of bases not matched to a gene: 10. This CDR3 contains 17 residues. CDR3 sequence (DNA): TGTGCCAGCAGCCAAGCCGTACCCGGGACTATACAAGAGACCCAGTACTTC. This gives the protein CASSQAVPGTIQETQYF.

The V gene is TRBV7-9, the J gene TRBJ1-2; TRBD1 agrees at 10 bases. The germline gives CDR1 SEHNR, CDR2 FQNEAQ (reference sequence). The CDR3 totals 16 residues. The V and J ends lost 5 bases and 4 bases, in that order; junction bases with no gene match: 10. CDR3 amino acids: CASSMTGGYTPYGYTF. The CDR3 DNA follows: TGTGCCAGCAGCATGACAGGGGGCTATACCCCCTATGGCTACACCTTC.

The J gene is TRBJ1-2, the V gene TRBV29-1; weak D call: TRBD1 (5 bases). Germline V gene sequence: CDR1 SQVTM, CDR2 ANQGSEA. The CDR3 sequence is 12 residues long. The CDR3 DNA follows: TGCACCACGAGGGGAGGGACCTACGGCTACACCTTC. It yields the protein CTTRGGTYGYTF.

The chain employs TRBV4-1 and TRBJ1-6, with TRBD1 as a possible D gene (5 bases). CDR3 length: 14 amino acids. V was shortened by 0 bases and J by 6 bases, with 6 bases between the two germline ends. CDR1 is MGHRA, CDR2 YSYEKL, per germline. The CDR3 DNA is TGCGCCAGCAGCCAAGAGGGGGGTAATTCACCCCTCCACTTT. This gives the protein CASSQEGGNSPLHF.

The V gene is TRBV5-1, the J gene TRBJ1-6; tentative D call: TRBD1 (5 bases). This CDR3 region has 19 residues. The germline V and J ends were trimmed by 4 bases and 0 bases, with 20 bases remaining between them. Germline V gene data show CDR1 as SGHRS and CDR2 as YFSETQ. Written as DNA, the CDR3 is TGCGCCAGCAGCCCCGGTCCGGGGGAGGTTCGCTCCTATAATTCACCCCTCCACTTT. It encodes CASSPGPGEVRSYNSPLHF.

The chain couples TRBV6-5 to TRBJ1-3, with no clear D. CDR3 length equals 13 residues. Germline V gives CDR1 MNHEY, CDR2 SVGAGI. V was pared by 5 bases and J by 2 bases, with 7 bases between. CDR3 region: CASSNWAGNTIYF. CDR3 nucleotide sequence: TGTGCCAGCAGTAATTGGGCTGGAAACACCATATATTTT.

The chain's CDR3 is CASKRGGPSDTQYF. CDR3 bases: TGTGCCAGTAAGCGGGGGGGCCCCTCAGATACGCAGTATTTT. The chain employs TRBV27 and TRBJ2-3; 10 nucleotides agree with TRBD2. Looked up from germline, CDR1 is MNHEY and CDR2 is SMNVEV (reference sequence). The CDR3 covers 14 residues. V was clipped by 9 bases and J by 4 bases; unmatched bases: 7.